This T cell receptor beta chain comes out of a study of cytotoxic CD8 clonotypes in ibrutinib-treated CLL. Study summary: After median approximately 70 months, approximately 15 stayed in remission, some twelve progressed; responses roughly 25 partial, 2 complete. The study's findings and limits: The clonality went up when patients responded to ibrutinib and dropped back toward baseline at progression.

Comments on this clone: Its antigen remains unidentified.

Produced via immunoSEQ multiplex PCR; TCRdb's table is partial and in-frame only. The table lists about 330,000 clones, 67% of them singletons. CDR1 SGHAT and CDR2 FQNNGV come from the germline V gene. The V gene lost 5 bases and the J gene lost 1 base, with 8 bases spanning the gap. The CDR3 contains 13 residues. Sequencing was performed on PBMCs, taken after 36 months of ibrutinib treatment. The V gene is TRBV11-2, the J gene TRBJ1-1; no clear D gene. This TCR was recovered from a human donor with chronic lymphocytic leukemia. This CDR3 is CASSPHWNTEAFF. The DNA for the CDR3 is TGTGCCAGCAGCCCGCACTGGAACACTGAAGCTTTCTTT.